A selection of T cell receptor beta chains follows, all from one sample in a study of type 1 regulatory T cells. Their antigens are not known. Each CDR3 protein is one row after TCRdb ran MiXCR on the reads. This table has fewer than 80,000 distinct CDR3 sequences, around 20% appearing once. Sequencing used cultured type 1 regulatory T (Tr1) cells, either the whole culture or a sorted fraction (not recorded which). These receptors originate from a human donor in good health. Both conserved end residues are part of each CDR3. The D gene is left open where the match is weak. Clone size is not always given. Where it is, it says once, few, many or a class for expanded clones.

>TRBJ2-2|-|-|TRBV7-9
CASTPRNTGELFF
TGTGCCAGCACCCCTCGAAACACCGGGGAGCTGTTTTTT
>TRBJ2-1|-|TRBD1|TRBV5-1
CASSRDGTGINEQFF
TGCGCCAGCAGCCGCGATGGGACAGGGATCAATGAGCAGTTCTTC
>TRBJ1-1|few|-|TRBV6-5
CASSYEAEAFF
TGTGCCAGCAGTTATGAGGCTGAAGCTTTCTTT
>TRBJ1-2|-|-|TRBV19
CASSPRDPLYGYTF
TGTGCCAGTAGTCCCAGGGATCCACTCTACGGCTACACCTTC
>TRBJ2-1|-|-|TRBV10-3
CAISASMGQFF
TGTGCCATCAGTGCCTCTATGGGGCAGTTCTTC
>TRBJ1-2|many|-|TRBV11-1
CASSSTGRTNYGYTF
TGTGCCAGCAGCTCAACAGGAAGAACTAACTATGGCTACACCTTC
>TRBJ2-1|-|TRBD2|TRBV29-1
CSVGREESYNEQFF
TGCAGCGTTGGACGGGAGGAATCCTACAATGAGCAGTTCTTC
>TRBJ1-5|-|-|TRBV10-3
CAISLTENQPQHF
TGTGCCATCAGCCTTACAGAAAATCAGCCCCAGCATTTT
>TRBJ1-2|-|-|TRBV7-2
CASSVRQSGYTF
TGTGCCAGCAGCGTCCGACAGAGTGGCTACACCTTC
>TRBJ1-2|few|TRBD1|TRBV14
CASSQELWTGDSGYTF
TGTGCCAGCAGCCAAGAATTATGGACAGGGGACAGTGGCTACACCTTC
>TRBJ1-5|-|-|TRBV7-8
CASRGAGVSNQPQHF
TGTGCCAGCAGGGGGGCAGGGGTTTCCAATCAGCCCCAGCATTTT
>TRBJ1-5|-|TRBD1|TRBV6-1
CASRKGTGGNQPQHF
TGTGCCAGCAGAAAAGGGACAGGGGGTAATCAGCCCCAGCATTTT
>TRBJ1-6|-|TRBD1|TRBV6-5
CASSRTGTNSPLHF
TGTGCCAGCAGTAGGACAGGGACGAATTCACCCCTCCACTTT
>TRBJ2-7|-|-|TRBV6-5
CASRVGQSSYEQYF
TGTGCCAGCAGGGTTGGACAGAGCTCCTACGAGCAGTACTTC
>TRBJ1-5|few|-|TRBV19
CASSPIRKTVSNQPQHF
TGTGCCAGTAGTCCAATCCGCAAGACGGTTAGCAATCAGCCCCAGCATTTT
>TRBJ2-1|-|TRBD2|TRBV5-1
CASSEPLAGGNEQFF
TGCGCCAGCAGTGAGCCTCTAGCGGGAGGTAATGAGCAGTTCTTC
>TRBJ1-2|few|TRBD1|TRBV30
CAWSSTGGTDYGYTF
TGTGCCTGGAGTTCTACAGGGGGCACAGACTATGGCTACACCTTC
>TRBJ2-7|-|-|TRBV20-1
CSADVFAAGSVGEQYF
TGCAGTGCCGATGTTTTCGCCGCAGGGAGCGTCGGCGAGCAGTACTTC
>TRBJ2-5|-|-|TRBV29-1
CSGYSGQETQYF
TGCAGCGGATATAGCGGCCAAGAGACCCAGTACTTC
>TRBJ2-3|few|-|TRBV28
CASRGGRTGTIPDTQYF
TGTGCCAGCAGGGGGGGAAGGACAGGAACAATTCCAGATACGCAGTATTTT